This T cell receptor (beta chain) appears in the sequencing data of a study of CD8+CD57+ T cells in acquired aplastic anemia. This clonotype was recorded many times. What it recognizes is unknown. The CDR3 loop spans 13 amino acids. Germline V lookup: CDR1 MNHEY, CDR2 SVGEGT. The V segment lost 6 bases and the J segment 8 bases; nucleotides outside the gene matches: 7. Notes on the study in general: Between patients and controls, CD8+ Simpson's diversity did not vary significantly. In common between the patients and the controls were nearly 30 CD8+ CDR3 sequences.

The template used for profiling TCR beta VDJ and CDR3 was genomic DNA. TCRdb called the reads again in MiXCR, with one record for every CDR3 protein. The table lists around 400,000 distinct CDR3 sequences, approximately 70% of them singletons. The clonotype originates from a human donor in good health, serving as a control. What was sequenced was sorted CD4+, CD8+, or CD8+CD57+ T cells (not recorded which) from PBMCs. V usage is TRBV6-2 or TRBV6-3 and J usage is TRBJ1-2; 9 bases line up with TRBD1. CDR3 protein: CASRLTGGKGYTF. The DNA for the CDR3 is TGTGCCAGCAGACTCACAGGGGGCAAAGGCTACACCTTC.